The present T cell receptor (beta chain) was sequenced within a study of cytomegalovirus exposure and HLA in healthy donors. The primer mix had 60 Vbeta and 13 Jbeta primers. Measured with immunoSEQ multiplex PCR; TCRdb has only the in-frame clones, and not every one. The sample has 140,000 to 150,000 clones, more than 70% seen once. Source material: PBMCs. The clonotype comes from a woman aged 40-49 years in good health and CMV-seronegative.

Written as DNA, the CDR3 is TGTGCCAGCAGACGGGCGGGAGATACGCAGTATTTT. Its protein product is CASRRAGDTQYF. This rearrangement joins TRBV11-2 to TRBJ2-3; weak D call: TRBD2 (5 bases). Germline lookup yields CDR1 SGHAT and CDR2 FQNNGV. Trimming removed 6 bases from V and 5 bases from J, with 9 bases in between. The CDR3 is made up of 12 amino acids.